This T cell receptor beta chain is drawn from a study of CD8 T cells in Susac syndrome. Points from the study as a whole: It was acknowledged in the study that the number of individuals who were included in its TCR sequencing and HLA analysis was relatively small.

Germline lookup yields CDR1 LNHDA and CDR2 SQIVND (reference sequence). The V end was cut by 4 bases, the J end by 0 bases, with 9 bases between. This CDR3 has 15 amino acids. Turning to this clonotype: No antigen is known for it.

The authors reverse transcribed roughly 0.5 to 1 ug RNA with random hexamers. Amplification of TCR beta CDR3 spanned 54 Vbeta and 13 Jbeta via immunoSEQ multiplex PCR. Using its own MiXCR run on the immunoSEQ multiplex PCR reads, TCRdb lists one record per CDR3 protein. The table includes some 170,000 distinct CDR3 sequences, around 93% detected once. This chain uses TRBV19 with TRBJ2-2; tentative D call: TRBD1 (5 bases). This clonotype was obtained from a human donor in good health. Sequencing was carried out using CD4+ T cells from PBMCs. The CDR3 region has the DNA TGTGCCAGTAGTAGACAGTCAACGAACACCGGGGAGCTGTTTTTT. Protein sequence: CASSRQSTNTGELFF. Using reference TRBV19 and TRBJ2-2 for the parts outside the CDR3, the full variable domain is DGGITQSPKYLFRKEGQNVTLSCEQNLNHDAMYWYRQDPGQGLRLIYYSQIVNDFQKGDIAEGYSVSREKKESFPLTVTSAQKNPTAFYLCASSRQSTNTGELFFGEGSRLTVL.